This passage covers 2 T cell receptor beta chains from one sample sequenced in a study of sequential checkpoint blockade in melanoma. Measured with immunoSEQ multiplex PCR; TCRdb has only the in-frame clones, and not every one. Found here are about 11,000 clones, about 78% of them singletons; the top ten hold 11%. Treatment specified: randomized to nivolumab then ipilimumab (arm A) or the reverse (arm B). The starting material was CD8+ T cells sorted from blood (inferred from file names), obtained from a patient given nivolumab and ipilimumab in sequence. All receptors derive from a human donor with melanoma.

In this sample, this clone turned up a few times. The chain has TRBV9 and TRBJ1-2, with D possibly TRBD1 on 6 matching bases. The CDR3 totals 14 residues. The V gene's germline CDR1 is SGDLS and CDR2 YYNGEE. The V gene lost 0 bases and the J gene lost 3 bases, with 9 bases spanning the gap. The DNA for the CDR3 is TGTGCCAGCAGCGTAGGGGCAGGGGACTATGGCTACACCTTC. The encoded protein is CASSVGAGDYGYTF.

This clone was detected only once. The chain joins TRBV5-8 to TRBJ2-7; D possibly corresponds to TRBD2 (6 bases). The CDR3 is 16 residues long. CDR1 is SGHTS and CDR2 is YDEGEE in the germline V gene. The ends were cut back, 3 bases at V and 3 bases at J, with 19 bases in the middle. The CDR3 DNA reads as TGTGCCAGCAGCTCCGACGGCGGGGTCGAGGTCTACGAGCAGTACTTC. It translates to CASSSDGGVEVYEQYF.